These T cell receptor beta chains were read from a single sample in a study of blood T cell repertoires in COVID-19. Sequencing used immunoSEQ multiplex PCR; TCRdb keeps in-frame clones, though not all of them. The data contain 400,000 to 450,000 clones, roughly 85% of them singletons. Sample: peripheral blood. The receptors derive from a woman aged 25 to 39 with active or convalescent COVID-19. Each CDR3 is given with its conserved first and last residue. A D gene is named only where the DNA matches it firmly. Clone size is stated in some rows and not others, as once, few, many or a class when expanded.

clone size,V gene,J gene,D gene,CDR3 protein
-,TRBV7-9,TRBJ1-2,-,CASSLAQPPAGGYTF
-,TRBV18,TRBJ2-4,-,CASSPQGLVAKNIQYF
-,TRBV13,TRBJ1-2,-,CASSTLIRGTYGYTF
-,TRBV4-1,TRBJ1-5,-,CASSQDQGRGNQPQHF
-,TRBV7-9,TRBJ2-5,-,CASRRGTAETQYF
-,TRBV2,TRBJ1-6,TRBD1,CASTSKGQGDSPLHF
-,TRBV19,TRBJ2-7,-,CASSIVVCEQYF
-,TRBV2,TRBJ1-3,TRBD1,CARAGTAVSGNTIYF
-,TRBV27,TRBJ1-1,TRBD1,CASTSFYRGKNTEAFF
-,TRBV21-1,TRBJ2-7,-,CASLLRDLIYEQYF
-,TRBV5-8,TRBJ2-1,TRBD2,CASSLTSGNPYNEQFF
-,TRBV13,TRBJ1-1,TRBD1,CASSVTGPNTEAFF
-,TRBV29-1,TRBJ1-4,TRBD1,CSVEVPGTGGEKLFF
-,TRBV5-1,TRBJ2-3,TRBD2,CASSPTWTSGSTDTQYF
-,TRBV19,TRBJ1-5,-,CASSIGVYSNQPQHF
-,TRBV27,TRBJ2-7,-,CASSLTDIYEQYF
-,TRBV5-1,TRBJ1-1,-,CASSLESTEAFF
-,TRBV7-9,TRBJ1-1,-,CASSNRTNTEAFF
-,TRBV19,TRBJ1-1,TRBD1,CASSGQGQWTEAFF
-,TRBV7-9,TRBJ1-6,-,CASSSPGSNSPLHF
-,TRBV19,TRBJ1-2,-,CASSIAQNYGYTF
-,TRBV5-1,TRBJ1-2,-,CASSLSGVYGYTF
-,TRBV9,TRBJ2-1,TRBD2,CASSVEPRLAGESYNEQFF
-,TRBV4-1,TRBJ1-2,TRBD1,CASSQEGTGQGANGYTF
once,TRBV18,TRBJ2-4,-,CASSVDSASAKNIQYF
few,TRBV12-3/TRBV12-4,TRBJ1-5,-,CASSLGQNQPQHF
once,TRBV4-1,TRBJ1-1,TRBD1,CASSQEGQGANTEAFF
-,TRBV15,TRBJ1-5,-,CATSRDYREPQHF
-,TRBV3-1/TRBV3-2,TRBJ2-3,-,CASSPRPLGRGGRADTQYF
-,TRBV27,TRBJ2-1,TRBD2,CASRGLASYNEQFF
-,TRBV29-1,TRBJ2-1,TRBD2,CSGGLDPYNEQFF
-,TRBV30,TRBJ1-5,TRBD1,CAWSVTGDQPQHF
-,TRBV18,TRBJ1-2,-,CASSPRGGANYGYTF
many,TRBV7-9,TRBJ1-5,-,CASSLGGGMGNQPQHF
-,TRBV5-4,TRBJ2-7,TRBD2,CASSRGLGEDEQYF
-,TRBV7-7,TRBJ2-2,TRBD2,CASSPGRGENTGELFF
few,TRBV19,TRBJ1-5,TRBD1,CASNPGQGVQPQHF
-,TRBV5-1,TRBJ1-2,-,CASSLVTFGYGYTF
-,TRBV5-1,TRBJ2-7,-,CASSRAGQSTYEQYF
-,TRBV5-1,TRBJ2-4,-,CASSLTHRVKNIQYF
-,TRBV6-1,TRBJ1-5,-,CASSEAGGVQPQHF
once,TRBV7-6,TRBJ2-2,TRBD1,CASSETGYYTGELFF
-,TRBV15,TRBJ1-1,TRBD1,CATSGTGGTEAFF
once,TRBV29-1,TRBJ2-2,-,CSVEWLYTGELFF
-,TRBV21-1,TRBJ2-2,-,CASSKGDGQGNTGELFF
-,TRBV13,TRBJ2-5,-,CASSLGSGSWETQYF
-,TRBV27,TRBJ1-6,TRBD1,CASSPRTGLGSPLHF
-,TRBV5-1,TRBJ2-7,-,CASSFGGSDYEQYF
-,TRBV2,TRBJ2-2,-,CASSEAVRANTGELFF
-,TRBV6-6,TRBJ1-5,-,CASSGSDRVNQPQHF
-,TRBV6-5,TRBJ2-7,TRBD1,CASSWTGGSSYEQYF